The 9 T cell receptor beta chains reported below all come from one sample, sequenced in a study of blood T cells in healthy people across ages (dated by TCRdb to about 2015). Libraries were prepared through 5' RACE. Sequencing took place on an Illumina HiSeq 2500. A second about 7 to 12 cycle PCR used a sample-barcoded 5' primer and a J-beta primer mix. Using fastp trimming at Q25 and MiXCR clonotype assembly, TCRdb reanalyzed the public sequencing data and kept in-frame beta chains. Rows with a matching CDR3 protein are joined into one entry that keeps the most common DNA and genes. The sample table contains more than 900,000 distinct CDR3 sequences; only one count was recorded for about 28% of them. The ten largest make up more than 8.5% of the sample. A further study also used this sample, focusing on T cells of mothers and their children.

The sample comprised blood. These receptors were collected from a woman aged 40 to 50 in good health.

Here the CDR3 DNA reads TGTGCCAGCAGGAGGGGACAGGGCTACGAGCAGTACTTC. Residues: CASRRGQGYEQYF. This chain joins TRBV12-3 or TRBV12-4 and TRBJ2-7; 9 bases are a match to TRBD1. The V segment lost 6 bases and the J segment 3 bases; nucleotides outside the gene matches: 3. This CDR3 is built from 13 residues.

This clonotype showed up just a few times. The V gene is TRBV6-2 or TRBV6-3, the J gene TRBJ2-1; D ambiguous. The CDR3 length is 13 residues. Germline CDR1 and CDR2: MNHEY and SVGEGT. Trimming took 6 bases from V and 6 from J, leaving 12 bases between them. DNA of the CDR3: TGTGCCAGCAGCCCTACGGAAATCAATGAGCAGTTCTTC. It specifies CASSPTEINEQFF.

The J gene is TRBJ2-1, the V gene TRBV7-3, with TRBD1 matching over 10 bases. CDR3 length: 15 residues. Germline CDR1 SGHTA, CDR2 FQGTGA. The junction had 9 bases not matched to a gene; V was cut back by 5 bases and J by 8 bases. CDR3 coding DNA: TGTGCCAGCAGCCCGGGGACAGGGGTGTACGATGAGCAGTTCTTC. It translates to CASSPGTGVYDEQFF.

The chain employs TRBV6-2 or TRBV6-3 and TRBJ1-1; a possible D gene is TRBD1 (5 bases). Trimming removed 9 bases at V and 4 bases at J, with 12 bases between. The CDR3 has 12 residues. Germline loops: CDR1 MNHEY, CDR2 SVGEGT. CDR3 residues: CASNQGGTEAFF. The CDR3 DNA reads TGTGCCAGTAATCAGGGTGGCACTGAAGCTTTCTTT.

The CDR3 DNA sequence: TGCAGTGCTAGTCCGACAGCGAATGAAGCTTTCTTT. It specifies CSASPTANEAFF. This chain links TRBV20-1 with TRBJ1-1; TRBD1 is a possible D gene (5 bases). The CDR3 is 12 residues long. Trimming cost V 3 bases and J 7 bases, with 12 bases left between them. Germline CDR1 is DFQATT and CDR2 is SNEGSKA (reference sequence).

This clonotype was counted only a few times. At one end the junction does not follow the germline gene, possibly because of a read error. V usage is TRBV27 and J usage is TRBJ2-1; D gene uncertain. The germline V gene has CDR1 MNHEY and CDR2 SMNVEV (reference sequence). The CDR3 has 11 residues. CDR3: CASSRDNGQFF. The CDR3 DNA is TGTGCCAGCAGCCGTGACAATGGGCAGTTCTTC.

This clonotype was seen repeatedly, ten times or more. This rearrangement joins TRBV20-1 to TRBJ2-5; 9 bases are a match to TRBD2. Germline V gene data show CDR1 as DFQATT and CDR2 as SNEGSKA (reference sequence). There are 16 residues in the CDR3. The V segment lost 4 bases and the J segment 5 bases; nucleotides outside the gene matches: 14. This chain's CDR3 is CSANPSGTTREETQYF. The CDR3 DNA reads TGCAGTGCTAACCCTAGCGGGACGACCCGAGAGGAGACCCAGTACTTC.

The chain is built from TRBV24-1 and TRBJ2-3, with 7 positions matching TRBD2. The ends lost 2 bases at V and 4 bases at J; junction bases unmatched: 8. CDR3 length: 16 amino acids. The germline V gene encodes CDR1 KGHDR and CDR2 SFDVKD. CDR3 loop: CATSDSRLAKADTQYF. The CDR3 DNA reads as TGTGCCACCAGTGATTCCCGACTAGCAAAGGCAGATACGCAGTATTTT.

The gene calls are TRBV12-3 or TRBV12-4 and TRBJ1-5, with unresolved D. The CDR3 covers 13 residues. The germline V and J ends were trimmed by 5 bases and 4 bases, with 9 bases remaining between them. The CDR3 loop reads CASSPISNQPQHF. In nucleotides, the CDR3 is TGTGCCAGCAGTCCAATTAGTAATCAGCCCCAGCATTTT.